The 30 T cell receptor beta chains listed next were all sequenced from one sample in a study of blood T cell repertoires in COVID-19. Using immunoSEQ multiplex PCR, the repertoire was profiled, and TCRdb retains in-frame clones only, with some absent. In the table there are 150,000 to 200,000 clones, more than 75% of which are singletons. The source material was peripheral blood. The receptors derive from a human donor in a cohort sampled during active COVID-19.

V usage is TRBV12-3 or TRBV12-4 and J usage is TRBJ2-1, with D unresolved. Deletions cut 3 bases from V and 8 bases from J, with 5 bases between. The CDR3 is made up of 11 amino acids. The CDR3 loop reads CASSFSYEQFF. CDR3 in DNA: TGTGCCAGCAGTTTCAGTTATGAGCAGTTCTTC.

This clone was detected only once. V usage is TRBV15 and J usage is TRBJ2-1; no clear D. The V end lost 2 bases, the J end lost 8 bases, and 10 bases lay between the germline ends. CDR3 size: 13 residues. Germline CDR1 is LNHNV and CDR2 is YYDKDF (reference sequence). The CDR3 loop reads CATSRPPVYEQFF. CDR3 sequence (DNA): TGTGCCACCAGCAGACCTCCGGTTTATGAGCAGTTCTTC.

Comment on this clone: Additional DNA sequences in this sample encode the identical CDR3. This chain connects TRBV5-1 to TRBJ2-2; D may be TRBD1 (5 bases). The CDR3 runs 15 residues. Germline CDR1 reads SGHRS; CDR2 reads YFSETQ. V lost 1 base and J 4 bases, leaving 11 bases between the germline ends. CDR3 DNA sequence: TGCGCCAGCAGCTTGCGTCAGGGTAGCACCGGGGAGCTGTTTTTT. It codes for CASSLRQGSTGELFF.

This clone appeared a single time. The rearrangement uses TRBV7-2 and TRBJ2-5; 10 positions match TRBD2. This CDR3 contains 16 residues. Trimming cost V 5 bases and J 3 bases; bases outside gene matches: 9. CDR1 SGHTA and CDR2 FQGNSA come from the germline V gene. CDR3 loop: CASSRGRLAGEETQYF. The CDR3 DNA is TGTGCCAGCAGCCGGGGGCGGCTAGCGGGAGAAGAGACCCAGTACTTC.

The gene calls are TRBV27 and TRBJ2-7; 7 bases fit TRBD1. Per germline, CDR1 MNHEY and CDR2 SMNVEV (reference sequence). With 5 bases clipped from V and 2 bases from J, the junction kept 9 bases outside the gene matches. This CDR3 spans 15 amino acids. The CDR3 loop is CASSPSPDRTYEQYF. CDR3 nucleotide sequence: TGTGCCAGCAGTCCCTCCCCGGACAGGACCTACGAGCAGTACTTC.

The J gene is TRBJ1-4, the V gene TRBV4-1; 7 bases match TRBD1. Germline CDR1 reads MGHRA; CDR2 reads YSYEKL. V dropped 1 base and J dropped 7; count of bases not matched to a gene: 6. CDR3 length equals 15 residues. The CDR3 bases are TGCGCCAGCAGCCAAGTAAGGGGGCCTCGTGAAAAACTGTTTTTT. This codes for CASSQVRGPREKLFF.

This clone was seen once. The rearrangement links TRBV24-1 to TRBJ2-1; no reliable D call. The CDR3 runs 16 residues. V was pared by 0 bases and J by 7 bases, with 15 bases between. From germline, CDR1 is KGHDR and CDR2 SFDVKD. In nucleotides, the CDR3 is TGTGCCACCAGTGATTTGAACGAGGCGTTTGGGAATGAGCAGTTCTTC. It is translated as CATSDLNEAFGNEQFF.

This rearrangement joins TRBV9 to TRBJ2-3, with D tentatively TRBD2 (6 bases). The germline CDR1 and CDR2 sequences are SGDLS and YYNGEE. V lost 4 bases, J lost 0 bases, and 12 bases lay in between. The CDR3 length is 15 residues. In DNA, the CDR3 is TGTGCCAGCAGCCCCAGCGGAGGGAGCACAGATACGCAGTATTTT. Protein sequence: CASSPSGGSTDTQYF.

This clone has just one count. The V call is TRBV4-3, the J call TRBJ2-2; D call uncertain. The CDR3 totals 16 residues. Germline values: CDR1 LGHNA, CDR2 YSLEER. V lost 3 bases to trimming and J lost 7 bases, with 18 bases between them. The CDR3 DNA follows: TGCGCCAGCAGCCAGGAAGCCGGCGGTCTAAGCGGGGAGCTGTTTTTT. Translating it yields CASSQEAGGLSGELFF.

The V call is TRBV19, the J call TRBJ2-1; 8 nucleotides line up with TRBD2. Per germline, CDR1 LNHDA and CDR2 SQIVND (reference sequence). The CDR3 extends over 14 amino acids. J was trimmed by 3 bases and V by 10 bases; bases with no gene match: 8. Here the CDR3 DNA reads TGTGCCACCTCAACGACTAGCGTCTACAATGAGCAGTTCTTC. Translating it yields CATSTTSVYNEQFF. The full variable domain, with the rest looked up from reference TRBV19 and TRBJ2-1, is DGGITQSPKYLFRKEGQNVTLSCEQNLNHDAMYWYRQDPGQGLRLIYYSQIVNDFQKGDIAEGYSVSREKKESFPLTVTSAQKNPTAFYLCATSTTSVYNEQFFGPGTRLTVL.

This chain joins TRBV5-5 and TRBJ1-4, with D possibly TRBD1 on 5 matching bases. The CDR3 has 16 amino acids. Trimming left V 4 bases short and J 5 bases short, with 18 bases between. Germline V gene sequence: CDR1 SGHKS, CDR2 YYEKEE (reference sequence). This CDR3 is CASSPQEQARNEKLFF. For the CDR3, the DNA is TGTGCCAGCAGCCCGCAAGAACAGGCCAGAAATGAAAAACTGTTTTTT.

This rearrangement joins TRBV18 to TRBJ2-7, with TRBD1 as a possible D gene (6 bases). The germline V and J ends were trimmed by 5 bases and 0 bases, with 11 bases remaining between them. In germline, CDR1 is KGHSH, CDR2 LQKENI. The CDR3 is made up of 14 amino acids. The CDR3, as DNA: TGTGCCAGCTCATCAACAGGGAGCTCCTACGAGCAGTACTTC. The encoded protein is CASSSTGSSYEQYF.

The chain employs TRBV27 and TRBJ1-2; D is undetermined. The CDR3 extends over 8 amino acids. From germline, CDR1 is MNHEY and CDR2 SMNVEV (reference sequence). V lost 7 bases to trimming and J lost 8 bases, with 2 bases between them. Written as DNA, the CDR3 is TGTGCCAGCACGGGCTACACCTTC. It codes for CASTGYTF.

J is TRBJ1-1 and V is TRBV12-2. TRBV12-2 is deemed a pseudogene. The CDR3 has 16 amino acids. The CDR3 sequence is CASRLAHPRGSTEAFF. The CDR3 DNA sequence: TGTGCAAGTCGCTTAGCGCATCCCCGGGGAAGCACTGAAGCTTTCTTT.

This chain links TRBV7-9 with TRBJ1-2; D may be TRBD1 (6 bases). This CDR3 spans 15 amino acids. Trimming shortened V by 0 bases and J by 2 bases, and 10 bases separated the two germline ends. Germline V CDR1 and CDR2: SEHNR, FQNEAQ (reference sequence). The chain's CDR3 is CASSLAQGINYGYTF. CDR3 sequence (DNA): TGTGCCAGCAGCTTAGCCCAGGGGATCAACTATGGCTACACCTTC.

The chain combines TRBV29-1 with TRBJ2-7; D may be TRBD1 (6 bases). The germline V gene has CDR1 SQVTM and CDR2 ANQGSEA. The CDR3 contains 16 residues. V was trimmed by 6 bases and J by 4 bases, leaving 25 bases between them. The CDR3 DNA sequence: TGCAGCGTCTTAAAGAGGACAGCCGGGGCCCGATACGAGCAGTACTTC. It yields the protein CSVLKRTAGARYEQYF.

This clone appeared once. V gene TRBV7-4 combines with J gene TRBJ1-5; D is perhaps TRBD1 (5 bases). The V and J ends lost 2 bases and 6 bases respectively, with 17 bases between them. Germline loops: CDR1 SGHVT, CDR2 SQSDAQ. This CDR3 spans 16 amino acids. Here the CDR3 DNA reads TGTGCCAGCAGCTTACCACCGGGACTGGGGCTTCAGCCCCAGCATTTT. Protein: CASSLPPGLGLQPQHF.

V gene TRBV5-1 combines with J gene TRBJ2-1; 9 nucleotides line up with TRBD1. CDR3 length: 14 residues. The germline gives CDR1 SGHRS, CDR2 YFSETQ. J lost 8 bases, V lost 4 bases, and 7 bases had no gene match. CDR3 in DNA: TGCGCCAGCAGCCTGCGACAGGGGGAGGATGAGCAGTTCTTC. As protein: CASSLRQGEDEQFF.

The chain links TRBV6-5 to TRBJ1-5; a possible D gene is TRBD1 (6 bases). CDR3 length equals 15 residues. In germline, CDR1 is MNHEY, CDR2 SVGAGI. V was clipped by 10 bases and J by 2 bases, with 18 bases between them. DNA of the CDR3: TGTGCCACCCTGAGGGGGTGGGGTGGCAATCAGCCCCAGCATTTT. Protein: CATLRGWGGNQPQHF.

CDR3 coding DNA: TGTGCCAGTAGTAGGCAGGGCAACAATCAGCCCCAGCATTTT. Translating it yields CASSRQGNNQPQHF. The chain links TRBV19 to TRBJ1-5, with D perhaps matching TRBD1 (5 bases). CDR3 length: 14 residues. Germline CDR1 reads LNHDA; CDR2 reads SQIVND (reference sequence). V was cut by 4 bases and J by 3 bases, with 10 bases left in between.

V gene TRBV2 combines with J gene TRBJ2-7; 10 bases fit TRBD2. The CDR3 is made up of 12 amino acids. The V and J ends lost 7 bases and 3 bases, in that order; junction bases with no gene match: 0. The germline V gene has CDR1 SNHLY and CDR2 FYNNEI. CDR3: CASTSGSYEQYF. The DNA of the CDR3 is TGTGCCAGCACTAGCGGGAGCTACGAGCAGTACTTC.

The rearrangement uses TRBV5-1 and TRBJ2-2; 7 bases fit TRBD1. The CDR3 is 16 residues long. The V segment lost 0 bases and the J segment 1 base; nucleotides outside the gene matches: 3. Germline-derived CDR1 and CDR2 are SGHRS and YFSETQ. The CDR3 DNA sequence: TGCGCCAGCAGCTTGGTAGGGGGCTTGAACACCGGGGAGCTGTTTTTT. It translates to CASSLVGGLNTGELFF.

V gene TRBV7-9 combines with J gene TRBJ1-4; D is ambiguous. V lost 4 bases to trimming and J lost 5 bases, with 14 bases between them. The CDR3 sequence is 15 residues long. Germline CDR1 is SEHNR and CDR2 is FQNEAQ (reference sequence). CDR3 residues: CASSSPSGINEKLFF. DNA of the CDR3: TGTGCCAGCAGCTCCCCTTCCGGGATCAATGAAAAACTGTTTTTT.

This clone was counted a single time. The rearrangement links TRBV5-1 to TRBJ1-3; 10 bases map to TRBD1. The CDR3 runs 16 residues. V dropped 0 bases and J dropped 4; count of bases not matched to a gene: 4. Looked up from germline, CDR1 is SGHRS and CDR2 is YFSETQ. The CDR3 loop is CASSLEGTGVGNTIYF. The CDR3 DNA reads as TGCGCCAGCAGCTTGGAGGGGACAGGGGTCGGAAACACCATATATTTT. Using reference TRBV5-1 and TRBJ1-3 for the parts outside the CDR3, the full variable domain is KAGVTQTPRYLIKTRGQQVTLSCSPISGHRSVSWYQQTPGQGLQFLFEYFSETQRNKGNFPGRFSGRQFSNSRSEMNVSTLELGDSALYLCASSLEGTGVGNTIYFGEGSWLTVV.

V usage is TRBV6-1 and J usage is TRBJ2-3, with D possibly being TRBD2 (5 bases). The germline gives CDR1 MNHNS, CDR2 SASEGT. The CDR3 length is 15 residues. V was clipped by 1 base and J by 7 bases, with 15 bases between them. This CDR3 is CASSEDGRAHNTQYF. CDR3 in DNA: TGTGCCAGCAGTGAAGATGGGCGGGCCCATAATACGCAGTATTTT.

V and J are TRBV4-2 and TRBJ2-7; 10 nucleotides line up with TRBD2. The CDR3 length is 14 residues. J gave up 4 bases and V 6 bases, and 6 bases lay outside the gene matches. Germline loops: CDR1 LGHNA, CDR2 YNFKEQ. CDR3 sequence reads: CASRVGLAAYEQYF. CDR3 nucleotides: TGTGCCAGCAGGGTCGGACTAGCGGCGTACGAGCAGTACTTC.

V usage is TRBV5-6 and J usage is TRBJ1-2, with D possibly being TRBD1 (6 bases). V lost 5 bases, J lost 3 bases, and 17 bases lay in between. The CDR3 runs 15 residues. CDR1 SGHDT and CDR2 YYEEEE come from the germline V gene. CDR3 nucleotides: TGTGCCAGCAGGTCGCTAGGACAGTTCGACTATGGCTACACCTTC. Translated, it gives CASRSLGQFDYGYTF.

The chain recombines TRBV7-9 with TRBJ2-3; 8 bases are shared with TRBD1. This CDR3 is built from 15 residues. With V trimmed by 3 bases and J by 0 bases, 2 bases remained unmatched. CDR1 SEHNR and CDR2 FQNEAQ come from the germline V gene (reference sequence). DNA for the CDR3: TGTGCCAGCAGCTTTAGGACAGGGAGCACAGATACGCAGTATTTT. It specifies CASSFRTGSTDTQYF. The whole variable domain, remainder taken from reference TRBV7-9 and TRBJ2-3, is DTGVSQNPRHKITKRGQNVTFRCDPISEHNRLYWYRQTLGQGPEFLTYFQNEAQLEKSRLLSDRFSAERPKGSFSTLEIQRTEQGDSAMYLCASSFRTGSTDTQYFGPGTRLTVL.

V gene TRBV3-1 (or the pseudogene TRBV3-2) combines with J gene TRBJ2-6; D unresolved. This CDR3 is built from 15 residues. V dropped 1 base and J dropped 0 bases, with 4 bases sitting between them. Germline loops: CDR1 LGHDT, CDR2 YNNKEL (reference sequence). CDR3 sequence reads: CASSQGYSGANVLTF. The CDR3, as DNA: TGTGCCAGCAGCCAAGGTTACTCTGGGGCCAACGTCCTGACTTTC.

The rearrangement uses TRBV7-2 and TRBJ2-1; 10 bases fit TRBD2. The CDR3 totals 17 residues. The V gene end was trimmed by 1 base and the J gene end by 9 bases; junction bases not matched to a gene: 12. Germline-derived CDR1 and CDR2 are SGHTA and FQGNSA. The CDR3 loop reads CASSLVVSLAGELEQFF. In DNA, the CDR3 is TGTGCCAGCAGCTTAGTGGTCAGTCTAGCGGGAGAACTTGAGCAGTTCTTC.